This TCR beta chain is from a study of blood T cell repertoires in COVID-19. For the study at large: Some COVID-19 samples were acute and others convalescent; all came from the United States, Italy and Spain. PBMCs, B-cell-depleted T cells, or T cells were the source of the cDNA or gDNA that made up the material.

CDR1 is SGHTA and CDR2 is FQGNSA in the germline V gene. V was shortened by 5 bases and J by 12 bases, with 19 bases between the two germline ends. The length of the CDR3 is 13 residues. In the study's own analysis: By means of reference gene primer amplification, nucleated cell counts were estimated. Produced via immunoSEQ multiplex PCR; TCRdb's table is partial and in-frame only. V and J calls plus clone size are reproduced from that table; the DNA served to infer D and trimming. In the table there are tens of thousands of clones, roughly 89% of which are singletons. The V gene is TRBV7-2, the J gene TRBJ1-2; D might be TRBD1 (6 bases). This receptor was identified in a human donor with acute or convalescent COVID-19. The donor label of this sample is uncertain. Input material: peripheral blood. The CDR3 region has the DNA TGTGCCAGCAGCAAGAGACAGGTAGATGTCGACACCTTC. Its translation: CASSKRQVDVDTF. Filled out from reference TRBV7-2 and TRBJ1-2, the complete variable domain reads GAGVSQSPSNKVTEKGKDVELRCDPISGHTALYWYRQSLGQGLEFLIYFQGNSAPDKSGLPSDRFSAERTGGSVSTLTIQRTQQEDSAVYLCASSKRQVDVDTFGSGTRLTVV.